Listed here are 12 T cell receptor beta chains from one sample, sequenced in a study of blood T cell repertoires in COVID-19. The repertoire was sequenced with immunoSEQ multiplex PCR; TCRdb's copy has only in-frame clones and lacks some. The repertoire consists of roughly 220,000 clones, with approximately 90% occurring once and the leading ten covering 2.5% to 3%. The sequenced sample was PBMCs or T cells enriched from blood (not recorded which). All receptors derive from a woman younger than 45 who had recovered from COVID-19.

The chain carries TRBV6-6 and TRBJ1-4, with D perhaps matching TRBD1 (6 bases). V lost 6 bases, J lost 4 bases, and 15 bases lay in between. This CDR3 contains 15 residues. From germline, CDR1 is MNHNY and CDR2 SVGAGI (reference sequence). Written as DNA, the CDR3 is TGTGCCAGCAGGTCCTTGGGGGCGGATAATGAAAAACTGTTTTTT. Translation gives CASRSLGADNEKLFF.

In this sample, this clone turned up a few times. The chain recombines TRBV4-1 with TRBJ2-6, with 9 positions matching TRBD1. The trim removed 4 bases at V and 1 base at J, leaving 8 bases unmatched. There are 18 residues in the CDR3. The germline V gene has CDR1 MGHRA and CDR2 YSYEKL. CDR3 in DNA: TGCGCCAGCAGCCGAGTGGGACAGGGATTGTCTGGGGCCAACGTCCTGACTTTC. It translates to CASSRVGQGLSGANVLTF.

The rearrangement uses TRBV5-4 and TRBJ2-1, with 10 bases identical to TRBD2. The CDR3 has 15 amino acids. The germline V gene has CDR1 SGHNT and CDR2 YYREEE (reference sequence). V lost 4 bases to trimming and J lost 4 bases; unmatched junction nucleotides: 5. The CDR3 DNA reads as TGTGCCAGCAGCGGATCTAGCGGGGGATACAATGAGCAGTTCTTC. Translated: CASSGSSGGYNEQFF.

The chain joins TRBV18 to TRBJ2-3, with TRBD2 as a possible D gene (6 bases). Germline loops: CDR1 KGHSH, CDR2 LQKENI. Trimming shortened V by 5 bases and J by 1 base, and 7 bases separated the two germline ends. The CDR3 consists of 13 residues. In DNA, the CDR3 is TGTGCCAGCTCAACGGGGGGCACAGATACGCAGTATTTT. Translated: CASSTGGTDTQYF.

V gene TRBV7-3 combines with J gene TRBJ1-1; D unclear. The V and J ends lost 3 bases and 4 bases respectively, with 9 bases between them. This CDR3 is built from 13 residues. Germline CDR1 SGHTA, CDR2 FQGTGA. DNA for the CDR3: TGTGCCAGCAGCTTTAAAATGAGCACTGAAGCTTTCTTT. This sequence encodes CASSFKMSTEAFF.

J is TRBJ1-2 and V is TRBV6-5; possibly TRBD1 for D (5 bases). Germline V lookup: CDR1 MNHEY, CDR2 SVGAGI. Trimming took 5 bases from V and 3 from J, leaving 13 bases between them. This CDR3 comprises 14 residues. The CDR3 protein is CASSTGGGDYGYTF. Written as DNA, the CDR3 is TGTGCCAGCAGTACTGGGGGGGGTGACTATGGCTACACCTTC.

Points on this clone: The sample has other DNA sequences that encode this CDR3 too. The V call is TRBV29-1, the J call TRBJ1-1; possible D gene TRBD1, 5 bases. Germline V CDR1 and CDR2: SQVTM, ANQGSEA. V lost 0 bases and J lost 1, with 6 bases in between. The CDR3 has 13 residues. The CDR3 sequence is CSVEEQGNTEAFF. In DNA form, the CDR3 reads TGCAGCGTTGAAGAGCAGGGGAACACTGAAGCTTTCTTT.

A single count supports this clone. The chain employs TRBV4-1 and TRBJ1-2; TRBD1 matches at 7 bases. V shed 4 bases, J shed 2 bases, and the junction held 4 bases outside the gene matches. This CDR3 region has 14 residues. CDR1 and CDR2 (germline): MGHRA, YSYEKL. CDR3 loop: CASSLGTVNYGYTF. The CDR3, as DNA: TGCGCCAGCAGCCTTGGGACAGTAAACTATGGCTACACCTTC.

The CDR3 is CASSGKGQVLNTEAFF. The CDR3 nucleotides are TGTGCCAGCAGCGGGAAGGGACAGGTACTGAACACTGAAGCTTTCTTT. V usage is TRBV7-8 and J usage is TRBJ1-1, with TRBD1 matching 8 bases. The CDR3 runs to 16 residues. The J segment lost 0 bases and the V segment lost 5 bases, leaving 8 bases of the junction unmatched. In germline, CDR1 is SGHVS, CDR2 FQNEAQ. The full variable domain, in which reference TRBV7-8 and TRBJ1-1 provide the parts outside the CDR3, is GAGVSQSPRYKVAKRGQDVALRCDPISGHVSLFWYQQALGQGPEFLTYFQNEAQLDKSGLPSDRFFAERPEGSVSTLKIQRTQQEDSAVYLCASSGKGQVLNTEAFFGQGTRLTVV.

The chain carries TRBV29-1 and TRBJ2-3, with 14 nucleotides matching TRBD2. V gave up 7 bases and J gave up 6 bases; unmatched junction bases: 6. Germline V lookup: CDR1 SQVTM, CDR2 ANQGSEA. CDR3 length: 14 amino acids. CDR3 residues: CSAPGLAGADTQYF. CDR3 nucleotides: TGCAGCGCCCCGGGACTAGCGGGGGCGGATACGCAGTATTTT.

The chain couples TRBV4-1 to TRBJ1-6; possible D gene TRBD1, 5 bases. CDR3 length equals 14 residues. In germline, CDR1 is MGHRA, CDR2 YSYEKL. Between the trimmed V and J ends, which lost 4 bases and 13 bases, there was a span of 17 bases. The CDR3, as DNA: TGCGCCAGCAGCCTAGCAAGGGAAAGGGGTCCCCTCCACTTT. Protein sequence: CASSLARERGPLHF.

V gene TRBV12-3 or TRBV12-4 combines with J gene TRBJ2-4, with TRBD1 identical over 7 bases. The CDR3 is 13 amino acids. V was clipped by 5 bases and J by 4 bases; unmatched bases: 2. In DNA, the CDR3 is TGTGCCAGCAGTCCGACAGGGAAAAACATTCAGTACTTC. Translating it yields CASSPTGKNIQYF.